These 14 T cell receptor beta chains were sequenced from one sample in a study of T cells in Graves' hyperthyroidism and ophthalmopathy (dated by TCRdb to about 2019). The protocol used for the library was multiplex PCR. Sequencing took place on an Illumina HiSeq 2000. The TCR beta CDR3 regions were amplified from RNA transcripts. For the first round of RT-PCR on the TCR CDR3, the HTBI primer set was used together with the Qiagen OneStep RT-PCR kit. TCRdb reanalyzed the raw reads on its own, using fastp at Q25 for trimming and MiXCR for clone calling, and kept in-frame beta chains. Each entry is one CDR3 protein sequence, shown with its most common DNA and genes. This sample comprises hundreds of thousands of distinct CDR3 sequences, around 46% of them detected only once. The ten top clones hold roughly 8.2% of the sample. Sequenced input: peripheral blood or thyroid tissue (not recorded which). The receptor set was obtained from a woman between 18 and 29 years old with Graves' hyperthyroidism. Donor details come from another sample of the same person, matched by shared clones.

This clonotype was observed at least ten times. The chain uses TRBV29-1 and TRBJ1-1, with unresolved D. CDR3 size: 13 residues. Germline loops: CDR1 SQVTM, CDR2 ANQGSEA. V lost 4 bases and J 0 bases, leaving 9 bases between the germline ends. The CDR3 region is CSVVNSLNTEAFF. CDR3 coding DNA: TGCAGCGTTGTAAACAGTCTGAACACTGAAGCTTTCTTT. The entire variable domain, with the rest obtained from reference TRBV29-1 and TRBJ1-1, is as follows: SAVISQKPSRDICQRGTSLTIQCQVDSQVTMMFWYRQQPGQSLTLIATANQGSEATYESGFVIDKFPISRPNLTFSTLTVSNMSPEDSSIYLCSVVNSLNTEAFFGQGTRLTVV.

This chain joins TRBV6-4 and TRBJ2-6, with TRBD1 identical over 8 bases. J gave up 2 bases and V 6 bases, and 9 bases lay outside the gene matches. Looked up from germline, CDR1 is MRHNA and CDR2 is SNTAGT. The CDR3 is 17 amino acids. The CDR3 DNA follows: TGTGCCAGCAGCCACGGACAGGGCAATCCTGGGGCCAACGTCCTGACTTTC. Translation: CASSHGQGNPGANVLTF.

V is TRBV20-1 and J is TRBJ1-2, with D maybe TRBD1 (5 bases). The CDR3 runs 10 residues. In germline, CDR1 is DFQATT, CDR2 SNEGSKA (reference sequence). V was shortened by 6 bases and J by 6 bases, with 8 bases between the two germline ends. CDR3 sequence (DNA): TGCAGTGCGTCCAGGGATGGCTACACCTTC. Its protein is CSASRDGYTF.

The gene calls are TRBV2 and TRBJ1-1; perhaps TRBD1 as D (5 bases). Trimming took 8 bases from V and 0 from J, leaving 13 bases between them. This CDR3 comprises 14 residues. CDR1 and CDR2 (germline): SNHLY, FYNNEI. The chain's CDR3 is CASGVGGLNTEAFF. The CDR3 coding sequence is TGTGCCAGCGGAGTGGGGGGTCTGAACACTGAAGCTTTCTTT.

This clonotype was recorded only once. This may be a read error: a much more frequent sequence differs by one nucleotide. The CDR3 spells CASSYLRLNTGELLF. The CDR3 DNA follows: TGTGCCAGCAGTTACCTGCGGTTGAACACCGGGGAGCTGCTTTTT. The chain employs TRBV6-5 and TRBJ2-2, with D possibly being TRBD2 (5 bases). Germline V gene data show CDR1 as MNHEY and CDR2 as SVGAGI. This CDR3 is 15 amino acids long.

The chain is built from TRBV12-3 or TRBV12-4 and TRBJ1-4; D is unclear. This CDR3 has 13 residues. V dropped 5 bases and J dropped 6 bases, with 10 bases sitting between them. Written as DNA, the CDR3 is TGTGCCAGCAGTGGCCAAGAGCATGAAAAACTGTTTTTT. It encodes CASSGQEHEKLFF.

The V gene is TRBV7-8, the J gene TRBJ1-5; D call uncertain. Between the trimmed V and J ends, which lost 1 base and 4 bases, there was a span of 11 bases. This CDR3 comprises 15 residues. The germline gives CDR1 SGHVS, CDR2 FQNEAQ. Written as DNA, the CDR3 is TGTGCCAGCAGCTTAGGTTTCGGCCAAAATCAGCCCCAGCATTTT. This encodes CASSLGFGQNQPQHF.

The V and J genes are TRBV2 and TRBJ1-1; 8 bases are a match to TRBD1. Trimming cost V 6 bases and J 6 bases; bases outside gene matches: 9. CDR1 is SNHLY, CDR2 FYNNEI, per germline. CDR3 size: 14 residues. The DNA of the CDR3 is TGTGCCAGCAGCTGGACAGGGTCTCGGGCTGAAGCTTTCTTT. Protein product: CASSWTGSRAEAFF.

This clonotype was found once. The V call is TRBV2, the J call TRBJ1-5; TRBD1 matches at 7 bases. The CDR3 loop spans 15 amino acids. CDR1 and CDR2 (germline): SNHLY, FYNNEI. V trimming: 5 bases; J trimming: 2 bases; junction bases outside the gene matches: 6. CDR3 residues: CASSFLQGGNQPQHF. In nucleotides, the CDR3 is TGTGCCAGCAGTTTCCTCCAGGGGGGCAATCAGCCCCAGCATTTT.

The chain links TRBV7-9 to TRBJ2-7, with 10 bases that match TRBD2. The germline gives CDR1 SEHNR, CDR2 FQNEAQ (reference sequence). V lost 4 bases and J lost 2; bases outside the gene matches: 2. CDR3 length: 14 amino acids. The CDR3 sequence: CASSWGLATYEQYF. The CDR3 nucleotides are TGTGCCAGCAGCTGGGGACTAGCGACCTACGAGCAGTACTTC.

The rearrangement links TRBV2 to TRBJ1-4; no clear D. With 7 bases removed from V and 0 bases from J, the gap between germline ends came to 12 bases. The CDR3 spans 15 residues. Germline-derived CDR1 and CDR2 are SNHLY and FYNNEI. The CDR3 loop reads CASKRRDPTNEKLFF. CDR3 DNA: TGTGCCAGCAAACGCCGGGATCCAACTAATGAAAAACTGTTTTTT.

The chain links TRBV10-3 to TRBJ1-2; no clear D gene. The V end was cut by 4 bases, the J end by 8 bases, with 5 bases between. This CDR3 contains 10 residues. CDR1 and CDR2 (germline): ENHRY, SYGVKD. CDR3 amino acids: CAISGGGYTF. The DNA of the CDR3 is TGTGCCATCAGTGGTGGGGGCTACACCTTC.

This clonotype was seen a handful of times. The junction does not match germline at one end; this may be a read error. The chain carries TRBV2 and TRBJ1-6; 9 bases line up with TRBD1. CDR1 SNHLY and CDR2 FYNNEI come from the germline V gene. CDR3 length: 15 residues. The CDR3 DNA reads TGTGCCACCAGTTCCACGGACAGGGGAAATTCACCCCTCCACTTT. Amino acids: CATSSTDRGNSPLHF.

DNA of the CDR3: TGCAGCGTCAGGGGTGGTAATTCACCCCTCCACTTT. Translating it yields CSVRGGNSPLHF. This chain links TRBV29-1 with TRBJ1-6; D perhaps matches TRBD1 (6 bases). The V gene's germline CDR1 is SQVTM and CDR2 ANQGSEA. The CDR3 runs to 12 residues. The V and J ends lost 6 bases and 6 bases respectively, with 9 bases between them.